These 21 T cell receptor beta chains were sequenced from one sample in a study of T cell responses to AZD1222 COVID-19 vaccine. Data came from immunoSEQ multiplex PCR; TCRdb stores just in-frame clones and leaves some out. The data contain approximately 70,000 clones, around 86% of them seen just once; the ten biggest clones take up approximately 25%. The specimen comprised peripheral blood, sampled on day 0 of AZD1222 vaccination. The receptors were gathered from an adult in good health.

The chain recombines TRBV29-1 with TRBJ2-5; TRBD2 aligns across 7 bases. V shed 5 bases and J 4 bases; nucleotides not matched to a gene: 10. Germline V gene data show CDR1 as SQVTM and CDR2 as ANQGSEA. The CDR3 spans 14 residues. DNA of the CDR3: TGCAGCGTTATAGGCAGTGGCGGGGGAGAGACCCAGTACTTC. Translation: CSVIGSGGGETQYF.

The CDR3 spells CSGGGNYGYTF. The CDR3 nucleotides read TGCAGCGGGGGGGGAAACTATGGCTACACCTTC. This chain links TRBV29-1 with TRBJ1-2; TRBD1 might be the D (5 bases). The CDR3 consists of 11 residues. Germline CDR1 SQVTM, CDR2 ANQGSEA. Trimming removed 7 bases from V and 2 bases from J, with 8 bases in between.

This chain joins TRBV19 and TRBJ1-1; D is unresolved. The CDR3 has 15 residues. Germline V gene lookup returns CDR1 LNHDA and CDR2 SQIVND (reference sequence). V shed 6 bases and J shed 8 bases, with 22 bases lying between them. The CDR3 DNA is TGTGCCAGTAGCCGCCTTCTAAGGACGGGGAGGGAAGCTTTCTTT. Its protein product is CASSRLLRTGREAFF.

This sequence joins TRBV7-3 and TRBJ2-2; D is undetermined. Trimming removed 3 bases from V and 7 bases from J, with 3 bases in between. This CDR3 is 11 amino acids long. Germline CDR1 is SGHTA and CDR2 is FQGTGA. Here the CDR3 DNA reads TGTGCCAGCAGCTTGTACGGGGAGCTGTTTTTT. It translates to CASSLYGELFF.

The chain has TRBV19 and TRBJ2-5, with D perhaps being TRBD1 or TRBD2 (5 bases each). The CDR3 sequence is 16 residues long. CDR1 LNHDA and CDR2 SQIVND come from the germline V gene (reference sequence). V lost 5 bases, J lost 5 bases, and 21 bases lay in between. For the CDR3, the DNA is TGTGCCAGTAGTCATCCTCGGGACCCGAGGGGTGAGACCCAGTACTTC. Translation gives CASSHPRDPRGETQYF.

The chain joins TRBV12-3 or TRBV12-4 to TRBJ2-1; D might be TRBD1 (6 bases). V lost 8 bases, J lost 3 bases, and 11 bases lay in between. The CDR3 has 13 residues. CDR3 in amino acids: CASQGTHYNEQFF. For the CDR3, the DNA is TGTGCCAGCCAGGGGACGCACTACAATGAGCAGTTCTTC.

This clone appeared a single time. The chain is built from TRBV7-8 and TRBJ1-6; possibly TRBD1 for D (6 bases). CDR3 size: 15 residues. Germline CDR1 and CDR2: SGHVS and FQNEAQ. Trimming removed 4 bases from V and 6 bases from J, with 13 bases in between. The CDR3 region has the DNA TGTGCCAGCAGCTCTCAGGGGTTTGGTAATTCACCCCTCCACTTT. Amino acids: CASSSQGFGNSPLHF.

The chain carries TRBV19 and TRBJ1-4; perhaps TRBD1 as D (6 bases). CDR3 size: 14 residues. The germline V gene encodes CDR1 LNHDA and CDR2 SQIVND (reference sequence). Deletions cut 7 bases from V and 7 bases from J, with 16 bases between. The DNA for the CDR3 is TGTGCCAGTAACGGTTACAGGGAGGCTGAAAAACTGTTTTTT. Protein sequence: CASNGYREAEKLFF.

Comments on this clone: Other DNA sequences in this specimen translate into the identical CDR3. This chain connects TRBV4-2 to TRBJ1-6; D unclear. Trimming removed 0 bases at V and 10 bases at J, with 7 bases between. The CDR3 covers 13 residues. The V gene's germline CDR1 is LGHNA and CDR2 YNFKEQ. CDR3 sequence reads: CASSQDLLSPLHF. CDR3 in DNA: TGTGCCAGCAGCCAAGATCTGTTATCACCCCTCCACTTT.

This chain links TRBV19 with TRBJ1-6, with 8 bases aligning to TRBD1. The CDR3 loop spans 18 amino acids. Per the germline V gene, CDR1 is LNHDA and CDR2 is SQIVND (reference sequence). Trimming took 5 bases from V and 0 from J; bases not matched to a gene: 9. The CDR3 DNA follows: TGTGCCAGTAGTCCACGATGGACAGGGAGCTCCTATAATTCACCCCTCCACTTT. It specifies CASSPRWTGSSYNSPLHF.

The J gene is TRBJ1-2, the V gene TRBV29-1; D gene ambiguous. Germline values: CDR1 SQVTM, CDR2 ANQGSEA. V was shortened by 6 bases and J by 7 bases, with 24 bases between the two germline ends. The CDR3 totals 15 residues. CDR3 sequence reads: CSVPTVALGSGGYTF. The CDR3 DNA reads as TGCAGCGTCCCCACGGTAGCCCTAGGGTCTGGTGGCTACACCTTC.

The chain links TRBV27 to TRBJ2-3; perhaps TRBD2 as D (5 bases). CDR1 and CDR2 from the germline V gene are MNHEY and SMNVEV (reference sequence). This CDR3 contains 15 residues. V dropped 3 bases and J dropped 2 bases, with 12 bases sitting between them. This chain's CDR3 is CASSFYSGITDTQYF. Written as DNA, the CDR3 is TGTGCCAGCAGTTTTTACTCGGGGATCACAGATACGCAGTATTTT.

The chain recombines TRBV20-1 with TRBJ2-7, with TRBD1 matching over 8 bases. V gave up 3 bases and J gave up 0 bases; unmatched junction bases: 7. This CDR3 has 15 residues. CDR1 DFQATT and CDR2 SNEGSKA come from the germline V gene (reference sequence). The CDR3: CSASLGQVLSYEQYF. CDR3 DNA: TGCAGTGCTAGTCTGGGACAGGTCCTCTCCTACGAGCAGTACTTC.

This clone was seen a few times. This chain connects TRBV15 to TRBJ1-2, with D perhaps TRBD1 (5 bases). CDR1 and CDR2 from the germline V gene are LNHNV and YYDKDF (reference sequence). V lost 0 bases and J lost 5, with 10 bases in between. This CDR3 is built from 14 residues. CDR3 DNA: TGTGCCACCAGCAGAGAGGGGGGAGGGTATGGCTACACCTTC. Its protein product is CATSREGGGYGYTF.

The chain uses TRBV3-1 (or the pseudogene TRBV3-2) and TRBJ2-3; TRBD1 matches at 8 bases. The germline gives CDR1 LGHDT, CDR2 YNNKEL (reference sequence). After removal of 3 bases from V and 2 bases from J, the junction contained 13 bases not matched to a gene. The CDR3 length is 18 residues. DNA for the CDR3: TGTGCCAGCAGCCATTGGCAGGGGGCCTACCCTTACACAGATACGCAGTATTTT. This encodes CASSHWQGAYPYTDTQYF.

The J gene is TRBJ1-1, the V gene TRBV2, with no clear D. The V end lost 6 bases, the J end lost 1 base, and 12 bases lay between the germline ends. Germline-derived CDR1 and CDR2 are SNHLY and FYNNEI. The CDR3 has 14 residues. The CDR3 coding sequence is TGTGCCAGCAGCGCCTCCTGGGGGAACACTGAAGCTTTCTTT. This codes for CASSASWGNTEAFF.

This chain connects TRBV30 to TRBJ1-5; TRBD1 agrees at 9 bases. Germline CDR1 and CDR2: GTSNPN and SVGIG (reference sequence). V shed 3 bases, J shed 5 bases, and the junction held 5 bases outside the gene matches. CDR3 length: 14 residues. CDR3 sequence reads: CAWSPGQGDQPQHF. Written as DNA, the CDR3 is TGTGCCTGGAGCCCGGGACAGGGCGATCAGCCCCAGCATTTT.

The chain couples TRBV19 to TRBJ1-6, with D possibly matching TRBD1 (6 bases). V was clipped by 4 bases and J by 5 bases, with 6 bases between them. Germline CDR1 reads LNHDA; CDR2 reads SQIVND (reference sequence). The CDR3 extends over 13 amino acids. CDR3: CASSNRDNSPLHF. For the CDR3, the DNA is TGTGCCAGTAGTAACAGGGATAATTCACCCCTCCACTTT.

The V and J genes are TRBV7-9 and TRBJ1-1; tentative D call: TRBD1 (5 bases). Deletions cut 6 bases from V and 6 bases from J, with 14 bases between. The CDR3 covers 13 residues. Germline CDR1 SEHNR, CDR2 FQNEAQ (reference sequence). The CDR3 region has the DNA TGTGCCAGCAGAGCAGGACACGAGGCTGAAGCTTTCTTT. This encodes CASRAGHEAEAFF.

The rearrangement links TRBV28 to TRBJ2-7; D is uncertain. CDR3 length: 14 amino acids. Trimming pared 6 bases from V and 3 bases from J, leaving 15 bases between. CDR1 and CDR2 from the germline V gene are MDHEN and SYDVKM. The chain's CDR3 is CASRRLVSSYEQYF. CDR3 sequence (DNA): TGTGCCAGCAGAAGACTTGTATCGAGCTACGAGCAGTACTTC.

This chain links TRBV6-1 with TRBJ1-1; D possibly corresponds to TRBD1 (6 bases). The V and J ends lost 2 bases and 3 bases respectively, with 13 bases between them. The CDR3 runs 15 residues. Germline CDR1 is MNHNS and CDR2 is SASEGT. Here the CDR3 reads CASSESRGLHTEAFF. CDR3 bases: TGTGCCAGCAGTGAAAGCAGGGGTCTCCACACTGAAGCTTTCTTT.